The entry below describes one TCR beta chain. No antigen is known for it. This record comes from a study of blood T cells in healthy people across ages. Then a second PCR, running roughly 7 to 11 cycles, was carried out with a sample-barcoded 5' primer and a J-beta primer mix. Researchers report that a template-switch adaptor with 12 random nucleotides tagged each cDNA molecule. TCRdb ran MiXCR on the 5' RACE reads and lists one entry per CDR3 protein. The repertoire holds over a million distinct CDR3 sequences, approximately 38% seen once, with 7.9% in the top ten. CDR1 is SGHKS, CDR2 YYEKEE, per germline (reference sequence). Trimming removed 1 base at V and 3 bases at J, with 7 bases between. The CDR3 is 14 residues long. Whole-study findings and limits: Whereas aged donors had fewer naive CD4+ cells, long-lived donors had more of them and higher diversity.

The TCR sequence derives from a woman aged 18-29 years in good health. The chain uses TRBV5-5 and TRBJ1-4, with unresolved D. The sequenced material came from blood. Here the CDR3 reads CASSLYGSNEKLFF. The CDR3 DNA follows: TGTGCCAGCAGCTTGTACGGATCTAATGAAAAACTGTTTTTT.